This paragraph covers one T cell receptor (beta chain) sequence. Antigen specificity is unknown. The data derive from a study of T cell responses to AZD1222 COVID-19 vaccine. Study-level points and caveats: Scientists sampled the repertoires only once the peak T cell response had passed. Donors were mostly white British, more females; clonal diversity possibly underestimated.

Data came from immunoSEQ multiplex PCR; TCRdb stores just in-frame clones and leaves some out. This sample carries roughly 120,000 clones, about 91% of them seen once, and the ten largest clones take around 2.8%. The CDR3 is 15 amino acids. Germline CDR1 is SGHTA and CDR2 is FQGNSA. The ends were cut back, 1 base at V and 7 bases at J, with 11 bases in the middle. The rearrangement links TRBV7-2 to TRBJ1-6; no clear D gene. The sequenced sample was peripheral blood, obtained on day 0 of AZD1222 vaccination. This clonotype was obtained from an adult in good health. CDR3 protein: CASSLDRMWNSPLHF. The CDR3, as DNA: TGTGCCAGCAGCTTAGACAGAATGTGGAATTCACCCCTCCACTTT.